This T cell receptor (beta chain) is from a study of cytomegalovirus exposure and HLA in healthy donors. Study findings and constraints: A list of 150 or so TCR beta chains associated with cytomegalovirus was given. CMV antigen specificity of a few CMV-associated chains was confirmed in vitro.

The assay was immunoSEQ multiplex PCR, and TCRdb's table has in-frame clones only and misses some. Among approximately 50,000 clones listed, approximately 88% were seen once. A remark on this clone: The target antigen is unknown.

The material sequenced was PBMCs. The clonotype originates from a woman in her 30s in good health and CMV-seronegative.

CDR3 protein: CATSRDSETAKAFF. The CDR3 DNA follows: TGTGCCACCAGCAGAGATTCGGAGACAGCCAAAGCTTTCTTT. The chain employs TRBV15 and TRBJ1-1; tentative D call: TRBD1 (5 bases). This CDR3 is 14 amino acids long. The V end lost 0 bases, the J end lost 9 bases, and 14 bases lay between the germline ends. Germline CDR1 is LNHNV and CDR2 is YYDKDF (reference sequence).